The clone carrying this T cell receptor (beta chain) was recorded a few times. Trimming took off 6 bases at V and 8 bases at J, with 19 bases between the two ends. The CDR3 extends over 15 amino acids. These data originate in a study of T-cell reconstitution after alpha-beta-depleted transplantation in children. Library preparation (for TCRbeta) was performed with unique molecular identifiers. MiXCR, applied by TCRdb to the PCR reads, yields one record per CDR3 protein. Of a few hundred thousand distinct CDR3 sequences in the sample, about a tenth were seen once. The chain employs TRBV12-3 or TRBV12-4 and TRBJ1-4; D uncertain. The receptor was derived from a human donor who donated a stem cell graft to a child with acute myeloid leukemia. The material sequenced was PBMCs from the stem cell graft donor, taken from the stem cell graft. DNA of the CDR3: TGTGCCAGCAGCTTCGACGGCAACCGGGCAGAAAAACTGTTTTTT. The encoded protein is CASSFDGNRAEKLFF.